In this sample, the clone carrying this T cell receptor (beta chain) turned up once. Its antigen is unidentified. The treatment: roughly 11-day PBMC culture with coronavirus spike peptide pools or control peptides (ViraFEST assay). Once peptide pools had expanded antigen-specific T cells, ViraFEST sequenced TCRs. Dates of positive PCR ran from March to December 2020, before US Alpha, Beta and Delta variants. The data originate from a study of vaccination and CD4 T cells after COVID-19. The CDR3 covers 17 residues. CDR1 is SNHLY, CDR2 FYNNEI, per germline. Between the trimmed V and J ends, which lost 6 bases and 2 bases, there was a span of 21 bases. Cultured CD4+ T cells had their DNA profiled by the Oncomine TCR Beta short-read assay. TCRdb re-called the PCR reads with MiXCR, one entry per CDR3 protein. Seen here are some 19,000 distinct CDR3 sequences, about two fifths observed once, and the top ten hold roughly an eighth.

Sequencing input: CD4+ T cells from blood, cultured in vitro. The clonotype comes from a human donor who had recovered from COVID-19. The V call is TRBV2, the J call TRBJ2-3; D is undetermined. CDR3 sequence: CASSARGAVGITDTQYF. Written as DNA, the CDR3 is TGTGCCAGCAGCGCAAGAGGCGCCGTAGGAATCACAGATACGCAGTATTTT.